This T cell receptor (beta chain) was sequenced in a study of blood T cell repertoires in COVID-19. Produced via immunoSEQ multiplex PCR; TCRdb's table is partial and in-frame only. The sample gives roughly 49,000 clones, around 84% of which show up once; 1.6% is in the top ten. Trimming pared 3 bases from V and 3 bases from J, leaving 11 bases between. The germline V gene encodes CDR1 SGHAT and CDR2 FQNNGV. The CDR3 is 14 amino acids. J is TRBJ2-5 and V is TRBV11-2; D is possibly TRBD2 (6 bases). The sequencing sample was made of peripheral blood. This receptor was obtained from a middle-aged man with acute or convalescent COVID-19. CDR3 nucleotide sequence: TGTGCCAGCAGCTTGCGGGATCCAAAAGAGACCCAGTACTTC. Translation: CASSLRDPKETQYF.